One sample yielded the 23 T cell receptor beta chains listed below, sequenced in a study of lymphopenia after photon versus proton radiotherapy. Method: immunoSEQ multiplex PCR; TCRdb's copy keeps in-frame clones and lacks some. This table has 20,000 to 30,000 clones, nearly 85% appearing once. Sequenced here: peripheral blood, sampled from a patient treated with proton-based radiotherapy. Source of these receptors: a woman in her 70s with pancreatic cancer.

The chain combines TRBV4-2 with TRBJ1-1; tentatively, D is TRBD1 (5 bases). Germline CDR1 is LGHNA and CDR2 is YNFKEQ. This CDR3 has 15 residues. V was pared by 4 bases and J by 5 bases, with 17 bases between. CDR3 residues: CASSLNMGVGTEAFF. DNA of the CDR3: TGTGCCAGCAGCCTCAATATGGGGGTTGGTACTGAAGCTTTCTTT.

This chain joins TRBV19 and TRBJ1-1, with D unresolved. V dropped 3 bases and J dropped 6 bases, with 17 bases sitting between them. The CDR3 is 15 residues long. Germline V gives CDR1 LNHDA, CDR2 SQIVND (reference sequence). CDR3 sequence: CASSIPQAKGAEAFF. The CDR3, as DNA: TGTGCCAGTAGTATCCCGCAGGCGAAGGGCGCTGAAGCTTTCTTT.

This sequence joins TRBV7-2 and TRBJ2-1; TRBD1 agrees at 7 bases. This CDR3 has 16 residues. The trim removed 3 bases at V and 8 bases at J, leaving 13 bases unmatched. The germline CDR1 and CDR2 sequences are SGHTA and FQGNSA. The CDR3 reads CASSFEPTGYEHEQFF. The CDR3 bases are TGTGCCAGCAGCTTTGAGCCGACAGGGTACGAACATGAGCAGTTCTTC.

This chain links TRBV5-4 with TRBJ2-1, with TRBD2 matching 10 bases. Per the germline V gene, CDR1 is SGHNT and CDR2 is YYREEE (reference sequence). The CDR3 contains 17 residues. J lost 4 bases, V lost 2 bases, and 9 bases had no gene match. This CDR3 reads CASSFGASGSRYNEQFF. Here the CDR3 DNA reads TGTGCCAGCAGCTTTGGCGCTAGCGGGAGTAGGTACAATGAGCAGTTCTTC. The variable domain in full, with the rest retrieved from reference TRBV5-4 and TRBJ2-1, is ETGVTQSPTHLIKTRGQQVTLRCSSQSGHNTVSWYQQALGQGPQFIFQYYREEENGRGNFPPRFSGLQFPNYSSELNVNALELDDSALYLCASSFGASGSRYNEQFFGPGTRLTVL.

The genes are TRBV7-3 and TRBJ2-1; 8 bases are shared with TRBD2. V was pared by 4 bases and J by 0 bases, with 5 bases of the junction left unmatched. This CDR3 comprises 16 residues. Germline CDR1 is SGHTA and CDR2 is FQGTGA. The CDR3 DNA is TGTGCCAGCAGCTCGGTAGCGGGAAGCTCCTACAATGAGCAGTTCTTC. Protein sequence: CASSSVAGSSYNEQFF.

This sequence joins TRBV5-1 and TRBJ1-2; D remains unclear. Germline-derived CDR1 and CDR2 are SGHRS and YFSETQ. The germline V and J ends were trimmed by 1 base and 0 bases, with 7 bases remaining between them. This CDR3 comprises 14 residues. Here the CDR3 reads CASSLQEANYGYTF. The CDR3 DNA sequence: TGCGCCAGCAGCTTGCAGGAAGCTAACTATGGCTACACCTTC.

The chain recombines TRBV4-1 with TRBJ2-5, with a weak D call TRBD1 (6 bases). Germline CDR1 and CDR2: MGHRA and YSYEKL. Trimming cost V 0 bases and J 1 base, with 15 bases left between them. The CDR3 loop spans 17 amino acids. DNA for the CDR3: TGCGCCAGCAGCCAAGATCCGCCAGGGGTCCTCCAAGAGACCCAGTACTTC. Its translation: CASSQDPPGVLQETQYF.

This clone was seen once. This rearrangement joins TRBV5-4 to TRBJ1-5, with D perhaps matching TRBD1 (6 bases). Germline CDR1 reads SGHNT; CDR2 reads YYREEE (reference sequence). V gave up 6 bases and J gave up 3 bases, with 13 bases separating them. The CDR3 extends over 14 amino acids. This CDR3 reads CASKTGPDNQPQHF. CDR3 nucleotides: TGTGCCAGCAAAACAGGGCCCGACAATCAGCCCCAGCATTTT.

This clone was seen once. The rearrangement joins TRBV5-4 to TRBJ2-7, with D unclear. Trimming left V 4 bases short and J 0 bases short, with 11 bases between. The CDR3 consists of 14 residues. The germline CDR1 and CDR2 sequences are SGHNT and YYREEE (reference sequence). The CDR3 DNA sequence: TGTGCCAGCAGCCCTGATAGGAGCTCCTACGAGCAGTACTTC. It yields the protein CASSPDRSSYEQYF.

The chain carries TRBV19 and TRBJ2-2; D is possibly TRBD1 or TRBD2 (5 bases each). Germline V gene lookup returns CDR1 LNHDA and CDR2 SQIVND (reference sequence). Deletions cut 8 bases from V and 7 bases from J, with 11 bases between. This CDR3 is built from 12 residues. The DNA of the CDR3 is TGTGCCAGTGGGGCACGGGGCGGGGAGCTGTTTTTT. Its translation: CASGARGGELFF.

The chain combines TRBV28 with TRBJ1-2; D is possibly TRBD1 (5 bases). Trimming removed 10 bases from V and 6 bases from J, with 24 bases in between. CDR1 is MDHEN, CDR2 SYDVKM, per germline. The CDR3 is 15 residues long. The CDR3 reads CATLGPDKQTNGYTF. The CDR3 region has the DNA TGTGCCACCCTCGGCCCGGACAAACAAACAAATGGCTACACCTTC.

On this clone: At one of its ends the junction is not consistent with the germline gene, which may arise from a read error. The CDR3: CASSSLSLDRESF. CDR3 in DNA: TGTGCCAGCAGCTCCTTATCCCTGGACAGGGAGAGCTTC. The V gene is TRBV7-9, the J gene TRBJ2-7; 8 bases map to TRBD1. This CDR3 spans 13 amino acids. Germline V gene data show CDR1 as SEHNR and CDR2 as FQNEAQ (reference sequence).

CDR3 nucleotide sequence: TGTGCCAGCAGTTACTATGGGGACGAGCAGTACTTC. This codes for CASSYYGDEQYF. This chain connects TRBV6-4 to TRBJ2-7; D unresolved. The CDR3 covers 12 residues. Germline CDR1 and CDR2: MRHNA and SNTAGT. V gave up 5 bases and J gave up 5 bases, with 10 bases separating them.

The chain has TRBV6-7 and TRBJ1-6, with 7 bases fitting TRBD1. TRBV6-7 is an open reading frame whose function is uncertain. This CDR3 has 13 amino acids. With 5 bases clipped from V and 8 bases from J, the junction kept 3 bases outside the gene matches. This chain's CDR3 is CASSGTGDSPLHF. In DNA form, the CDR3 reads TGTGCCAGCAGTGGTACAGGGGATTCACCCCTCCACTTT.

The chain uses TRBV4-3 and TRBJ2-7; D is uncertain. This CDR3 is built from 14 residues. CDR1 and CDR2 (germline): LGHNA, YSLEER. V was shortened by 0 bases and J by 5 bases, with 11 bases between the two germline ends. CDR3 bases: TGCGCCAGCAGCCAAGATCGGGCTGGCCACGAGCAGTACTTC. The encoded protein is CASSQDRAGHEQYF.

The chain employs TRBV11-3 and TRBJ2-2; 11 bases are a match to TRBD2. V trimming: 5 bases; J trimming: 4 bases; junction bases outside the gene matches: 6. In germline, CDR1 is SGHNT, CDR2 YENEEA. The CDR3 consists of 16 residues. This CDR3 is CASSHGLAGGTGELFF. For the CDR3, the DNA is TGTGCCAGCAGCCATGGTCTAGCGGGAGGCACCGGGGAGCTGTTTTTT.

This CDR3 is CASSGLSSEYTGELFF. The CDR3 DNA reads as TGTGCCAGCAGTGGATTGTCTAGCGAATACACCGGGGAGCTGTTTTTT. The chain carries TRBV25-1 and TRBJ2-2; D perhaps matches TRBD2 (6 bases). Trimming stripped 4 bases from V and 3 bases from J, with 15 bases between. This CDR3 is built from 16 residues. Germline V gene lookup returns CDR1 MGHDK and CDR2 SYGVNS.

The chain uses TRBV19 and TRBJ1-1, with 8 positions matching TRBD1. Germline assignment: CDR1 LNHDA and CDR2 SQIVND (reference sequence). The J segment lost 3 bases and the V segment lost 10 bases, leaving 10 bases of the junction unmatched. This CDR3 has 14 residues. CDR3 nucleotides: TGTGCCACCAAGAGGACAGGGATGGACACTGAAGCTTTCTTT. Translation gives CATKRTGMDTEAFF.

This clone is deemed medium-sized (0.01 to 0.1%). The genes are TRBV7-8 and TRBJ2-7, with a tentative D call TRBD1 (6 bases). With 10 bases removed from V and 1 base from J, the gap between germline ends came to 14 bases. The CDR3 has 13 residues. Germline CDR1 SGHVS, CDR2 FQNEAQ. The CDR3 nucleotides read TGTGCCACCCACAGGGATCTTTCCTACGAGCAGTACTTC. Translated, it gives CATHRDLSYEQYF. Supplemented by reference TRBV7-8 and TRBJ2-7, the full variable domain reads GAGVSQSPRYKVAKRGQDVALRCDPISGHVSLFWYQQALGQGPEFLTYFQNEAQLDKSGLPSDRFFAERPEGSVSTLKIQRTQQEDSAVYLCATHRDLSYEQYFGPGTRLTVT.

The chain carries TRBV6-1 and TRBJ2-3; 8 nucleotides line up with TRBD1. From germline, CDR1 is MNHNS and CDR2 SASEGT. J lost 5 bases, V lost 7 bases, and 5 bases had no gene match. The CDR3 covers 13 residues. The CDR3 DNA sequence: TGTGCCAGCACACAGGGGGGAGAAGATACGCAGTATTTT. Its protein product is CASTQGGEDTQYF.

Judged by abundance, this clone is medium-sized. The chain recombines TRBV27 with TRBJ2-7; either TRBD1 or TRBD2 may fit D (6 bases each). This CDR3 has 16 amino acids. CDR1 and CDR2 (germline): MNHEY, SMNVEV (reference sequence). Trimming cost V 3 bases and J 1 base, with 16 bases left between them. CDR3 sequence (DNA): TGTGCCAGCAGTTTCGGAGGGGGAAGACCATCCTACGAGCAGTACTTC. It yields the protein CASSFGGGRPSYEQYF.

This clone was seen a handful of times. The J gene is TRBJ1-1, the V gene TRBV7-2; possibly TRBD1 for D (5 bases). The germline V and J ends were trimmed by 4 bases and 1 base, with 22 bases remaining between them. Germline V gene data show CDR1 as SGHTA and CDR2 as FQGNSA. CDR3 size: 18 residues. The CDR3 bases are TGTGCCAGCAGCTCCGACCCAGGGCGGGTTGGCCGGAACACTGAAGCTTTCTTT. Protein: CASSSDPGRVGRNTEAFF.

The chain couples TRBV11-1 to TRBJ2-1; TRBD2 aligns across 13 bases. The V segment lost 1 base and the J segment 1 base; nucleotides outside the gene matches: 1. Germline V CDR1 and CDR2: SGHAT, FQDESV (reference sequence). The CDR3 runs 17 residues. Written as DNA, the CDR3 is TGTGCCAGCAGCTTAGAACTAGCGGGAGGGTCCTACAATGAGCAGTTCTTC. Translation gives CASSLELAGGSYNEQFF.